Below are 26 T cell receptor beta chains sequenced from a single sample in a study of T cells in Graves' hyperthyroidism and ophthalmopathy. The investigators amplified TCR beta CDR3 regions from RNA transcripts. When the TCR CDR3 underwent first-round RT-PCR, the HTBI primer set was used. TCRdb fed the multiplex PCR reads into MiXCR, producing one record per CDR3 protein. There are roughly 96,000 distinct CDR3 sequences in the sample; over 50% occur only once, and around 29% lies in the top ten. Specimen: blood. The receptors come from a woman in her 40s with Graves' hyperthyroidism.

The chain links TRBV2 to TRBJ2-5; D unclear. Per germline, CDR1 SNHLY and CDR2 FYNNEI. The CDR3 runs 11 residues. Trimming left V 7 bases short and J 7 bases short, with 10 bases between. CDR3 DNA: TGTGCCAGCACCCTGAAATCGACCCAGTACTTC. As protein: CASTLKSTQYF.

The CDR3 DNA reads TGTGCCATCAGGGATGGGGGTAGGCACACCTTC. Translated: CAIRDGGRHTF. J is TRBJ1-2 and V is TRBV10-3; weak D call: TRBD1 (5 bases). Germline V gene sequence: CDR1 ENHRY, CDR2 SYGVKD. This CDR3 region has 11 residues. V gave up 6 bases and J gave up 12 bases, with 14 bases separating them.

The sample holds many counts of this clonotype. The chain joins TRBV9 to TRBJ2-7, with D possibly TRBD2 on 6 matching bases. The ends were cut back, 4 bases at V and 6 bases at J, with 17 bases in the middle. Germline V gene data show CDR1 as SGDLS and CDR2 as YYNGEE. This CDR3 comprises 14 residues. The CDR3 DNA is TGTGCCAGCAGCCCTCAGCTGGGGGAGGCCGAGCAGTACTTC. It translates to CASSPQLGEAEQYF.

Remarks on this clonotype: A read error may account for a junction end that differs from germline. J is TRBJ2-6 and V is TRBV7-9, with TRBD1 matching 10 bases. CDR3 length: 16 amino acids. Germline V gene data show CDR1 as SEHNR and CDR2 as FQNEAQ (reference sequence). CDR3 DNA: TGTGCCAGCAGCCTGACAGGGGGCGCTGGGGCCGACGTCCTGACTTTC. Translation: CASSLTGGAGADVLTF.

Concerning this clonotype: One junction end disagrees with the germline gene, perhaps due to a read error. V is TRBV12-3 or TRBV12-4 and J is TRBJ1-2; D is perhaps TRBD1 (5 bases). The CDR3 loop spans 13 amino acids. CDR3 coding DNA: TGCGCCAGCAGCGTCATGGGGACCAGAGGCTACACCTTC. Residues: CASSVMGTRGYTF.

The rearrangement uses TRBV7-8 and TRBJ2-5; 7 nucleotides agree with TRBD2. The CDR3 spans 14 residues. The trim removed 2 bases at V and 0 bases at J, leaving 0 bases unmatched. Germline CDR1 is SGHVS and CDR2 is FQNEAQ. The CDR3 DNA follows: TGTGCCAGCAGCTTACTAGCGGACCAAGAGACCCAGTACTTC. This translates into CASSLLADQETQYF.

The chain couples TRBV7-6 to TRBJ2-5; 9 bases fit TRBD2. V was clipped by 6 bases and J by 5 bases; unmatched bases: 13. The CDR3 extends over 16 amino acids. Germline assignment: CDR1 SGHVS and CDR2 FNYEAQ. The CDR3, as DNA: TGTGCCAGCAGAACCGGGGCTAGCGGGAAGGGGGAGACCCAGTACTTC. This sequence encodes CASRTGASGKGETQYF.

This clonotype was seen only a few times. This chain uses TRBV7-9 with TRBJ2-7, with D possibly TRBD2 on 6 matching bases. Germline CDR1 is SEHNR and CDR2 is FQNEAQ (reference sequence). V lost 5 bases and J lost 7, with 9 bases in between. This CDR3 comprises 11 residues. DNA of the CDR3: TGTGCCAGCAGCGAGGCGGGAGAGCAGTACTTC. This gives the protein CASSEAGEQYF.

As concerns this clonotype: This may come from a read error, since a much larger clone is one base off. The chain combines TRBV7-9 with TRBJ2-7; TRBD1 or TRBD2 may be the D gene (7 bases each). Germline V lookup: CDR1 SEHNR, CDR2 FQNEAQ (reference sequence). This CDR3 has 15 amino acids. The CDR3 loop reads CASSLLRGEGNERYF. The CDR3 DNA follows: TGTGCCAGCAGCCTCCTCAGGGGGGAGGGGAACGAGCGGTACTTC.

Within the sample, this clonotype is large. The V gene is TRBV15, the J gene TRBJ1-2; a weak D match, TRBD1 (5 bases). CDR1 LNHNV and CDR2 YYDKDF come from the germline V gene (reference sequence). Trimming took off 5 bases at V and 6 bases at J, with 16 bases between the two ends. The CDR3 has 14 residues. The CDR3 DNA reads as TGTGCCACCAGCGTCAACCAGGGAGTCAATGGCTACACCTTC. This translates into CATSVNQGVNGYTF.

This clonotype was detected once. A much bigger clone sits one base away, suggesting this may be a read error. The chain employs TRBV6-1 and TRBJ1-5; 9 nucleotides line up with TRBD2. TRBJ2-3 matches the DNA end more closely, so the J call is doubtful. The length of the CDR3 is 15 residues. Germline loops: CDR1 MNHNS, CDR2 SASEGT. CDR3 sequence (DNA): TGTGCCAGCAGTGCCGAAGGGACTAGCAATCAGCCCCAGTATTTT. Its translation is CASSAEGTSNQPQYF.

V usage is TRBV6-6 and J usage is TRBJ1-4; the match to TRBD1 covers 10 bases. CDR1 and CDR2 from the germline V gene are MNHNY and SVGAGI (reference sequence). The CDR3 totals 15 residues. V trimming: 4 bases; J trimming: 7 bases; junction bases outside the gene matches: 6. CDR3 residues: CASSSYGTGVEKLFF. As DNA, the CDR3 is TGTGCCAGCAGTTCCTATGGGACAGGGGTTGAAAAACTGTTTTTT.

V and J are TRBV20-1 and TRBJ1-4; 8 bases align to TRBD1. The CDR3 runs to 14 residues. CDR1 and CDR2 from the germline V gene are DFQATT and SNEGSKA (reference sequence). V dropped 2 bases and J dropped 4; count of bases not matched to a gene: 3. The CDR3 sequence: CSARRDRFNEKLFF. CDR3 in DNA: TGCAGTGCTAGAAGGGACAGGTTTAATGAAAAACTGTTTTTT.

V usage is TRBV10-3 and J usage is TRBJ1-2; D remains unclear. V was shortened by 4 bases and J by 2 bases, with 8 bases between the two germline ends. CDR1 and CDR2 (germline): ENHRY, SYGVKD. The CDR3 length is 13 residues. DNA for the CDR3: TGTGCCATCAGTGGGGAAGCGAACTATGGCTACACCTTC. Amino acid sequence: CAISGEANYGYTF.

The chain has TRBV15 and TRBJ1-2; 9 positions match TRBD1. The junction had 4 bases not matched to a gene; V was cut back by 3 bases and J by 2 bases. CDR1 is LNHNV and CDR2 is YYDKDF in the germline V gene (reference sequence). CDR3 size: 15 residues. CDR3 protein: CATSRTDRGNYGYTF. CDR3 DNA: TGTGCCACCAGCAGGACAGACAGGGGGAACTATGGCTACACCTTC.

This clonotype was seen ten or more times. The chain links TRBV29-1 to TRBJ1-1; D remains unclear. The CDR3 is made up of 15 amino acids. CDR1 SQVTM and CDR2 ANQGSEA come from the germline V gene. V was pared by 5 bases and J by 0 bases, with 16 bases between. The CDR3 DNA is TGCAGCGTTCTGGGAAGAGATGGGATGAACACTGAAGCTTTCTTT. Translated, it gives CSVLGRDGMNTEAFF.

The genes are TRBV29-1 and TRBJ2-3; D is possibly TRBD1 or TRBD2 (5 bases each). This CDR3 region has 13 residues. Germline V gene data show CDR1 as SQVTM and CDR2 as ANQGSEA. The CDR3 region has the DNA TGCAGATTTAGTAGAGGGGTCACAGATACGCAGTATTTT. It encodes CRFSRGVTDTQYF.

This clonotype was counted at least ten times. V and J are TRBV7-6 and TRBJ2-5; 11 bases are shared with TRBD1. This CDR3 has 15 amino acids. CDR1 is SGHVS, CDR2 FNYEAQ, per germline. The V gene end was trimmed by 5 bases and the J gene end by 5 bases; junction bases not matched to a gene: 7. CDR3 amino acids: CASSLGQGALETQYF. The CDR3 region has the DNA TGTGCCAGCAGCCTAGGACAGGGGGCATTGGAGACCCAGTACTTC. Full variable domain (missing parts from reference TRBV7-6 and TRBJ2-5): GAGVSQSPRYKVTKRGQDVALRCDPISGHVSLYWYRQALGQGPEFLTYFNYEAQQDKSGLPNDRFSAERPEGSISTLTIQRTEQRDSAMYRCASSLGQGALETQYFGPGTRLLVL.

This clonotype was picked up a small number of times. The junction departs from germline at one end; a sequencing error may be responsible. This chain uses TRBV29-1 with TRBJ1-1; D gene uncertain. This CDR3 is 14 amino acids long. Per the germline V gene, CDR1 is SQVTM and CDR2 is ANQGSEA. CDR3 region: CSVKEPSGNTEAFF. CDR3 nucleotides: TGCAGCGTTAAAGAACCGTCTGGAAACACTGAAGCTTTCTTT. Based on the CDR3 plus reference TRBV29-1 and TRBJ1-1, the full variable domain is SAVISQKPSRDICQRGTSLTIQCQVDSQVTMMFWYRQQPGQSLTLIATANQGSEATYESGFVIDKFPISRPNLTFSTLTVSNMSPEDSSIYLCSVKEPSGNTEAFFGQGTRLTVV.

At least ten counts were recorded for this clonotype. The gene calls are TRBV15 and TRBJ1-1; no reliable D call. V was clipped by 1 base and J by 1 base, with 13 bases between them. The CDR3 is 16 residues long. Germline V gene lookup returns CDR1 LNHNV and CDR2 YYDKDF (reference sequence). CDR3 DNA sequence: TGTGCCACCAGCAGAGCGAGTGGTTCCAGGAACACTGAAGCTTTCTTT. Translated: CATSRASGSRNTEAFF.

This clonotype was seen just once. The V call is TRBV10-3, the J call TRBJ2-7; TRBD1 matches at 12 bases. The V segment lost 10 bases and the J segment 7 bases; nucleotides outside the gene matches: 11. Germline CDR1 reads ENHRY; CDR2 reads SYGVKD. There are 14 residues in the CDR3. This chain's CDR3 is CATVPGQGAAEQYF. The CDR3 coding sequence is TGTGCCACCGTGCCGGGACAGGGGGCGGCGGAGCAGTACTTC.

There are a few counts of this clonotype. The chain joins TRBV20-1 to TRBJ2-7, with D hard to call. Germline CDR1 is DFQATT and CDR2 is SNEGSKA (reference sequence). V lost 5 bases and J lost 5, with 16 bases in between. This CDR3 has 13 residues. The CDR3 DNA follows: TGCAGTGCTTTAGTAGAAACCTCTGACGAGCAGTACTTC. Translation: CSALVETSDEQYF.

The chain combines TRBV29-1 with TRBJ1-1; D unresolved. The CDR3 contains 12 residues. The V gene's germline CDR1 is SQVTM and CDR2 ANQGSEA. Trimming cost V 3 bases and J 4 bases, with 9 bases left between them. CDR3 region: CSVDRASTEAFF. Written as DNA, the CDR3 is TGCAGCGTTGATCGGGCGTCCACTGAAGCTTTCTTT.

Comments on this clonotype: This may be a read error: a much more frequent sequence differs by one nucleotide. This chain joins TRBV12-3 or TRBV12-4 and TRBJ1-5; no definite D call. V lost 0 bases to trimming and J lost 15 bases, with 15 bases between them. This CDR3 has 13 residues. The CDR3 region is CASSLASYASGHF. The CDR3 nucleotides are TGTGCCAGCAGTTTAGCGTCATACGCCTCCGGGCATTTT.

This clonotype was counted once. This rearrangement joins TRBV15 to TRBJ1-4; TRBD1 is a possible D gene (5 bases). Germline lookup yields CDR1 LNHNV and CDR2 YYDKDF (reference sequence). V lost 8 bases to trimming and J lost 5 bases, with 18 bases between them. This CDR3 spans 15 amino acids. The CDR3 reads CATAESGALNEKLFF. CDR3 coding DNA: TGTGCCACCGCAGAATCTGGGGCCCTGAATGAAAAACTGTTTTTT.

In its sample, this clonotype was seen many times. The chain recombines TRBV4-1 with TRBJ1-5; D is unresolved. The CDR3 extends over 16 amino acids. V shed 0 bases and J shed 0 bases, with 9 bases lying between them. Germline V gene lookup returns CDR1 MGHRA and CDR2 YSYEKL. CDR3 DNA sequence: TGCGCCAGCAGCCAAGAGGGCATAAATAGCAATCAGCCCCAGCATTTT. It specifies CASSQEGINSNQPQHF.